The sequence of this T cell receptor (beta chain) was determined in a study of T cells after yellow fever vaccination. Overall study: Fractions with few cells were prepared using SMART-Seq v4 Ultra Low Input. Study-wide results and limits: Though weaker, the secondary response peaked faster, on day 5 versus 15.

Template switching by 5'RACE produced TCR cDNA, adding a universal primer site and UMIs. TCRdb recomputed calls from the 5' RACE reads with MiXCR, one row per CDR3 protein. The sample yields 300,000 or so distinct CDR3 sequences, approximately 8% seen once. The germline gives CDR1 MNHEY, CDR2 SMNVEV (reference sequence). The CDR3 loop spans 15 amino acids. The V segment lost 6 bases and the J segment 5 bases; nucleotides outside the gene matches: 12. Remarks on this clonotype: The antigen is undetermined.

This clonotype was obtained from a man aged 18 to 29 who received the YFV17D yellow fever vaccine. The specimen was CD4+ T cells sorted from PBMCs, collected 5 days after the yellow fever booster vaccination. The chain links TRBV27 to TRBJ1-1, with 7 bases that match TRBD1. Here the CDR3 DNA reads TGTGCCAGCAGCCGATTTACAGGGGCGTGGACTGAAGCTTTCTTT. Residues: CASSRFTGAWTEAFF.